This T cell receptor (beta chain) stems from a study of metastatic and nonmetastatic thyroid tumors. Overall study: Repertoires from malignant and benign thyroid patients were compared across blood and tumor or nodule tissue.

This clone was seen ten or more times. Its antigen is not identified. Ahead of thyroid surgery, no patient had received treatment of any kind. Notes on the study in general: Reported TCR beta diversity, measured in blood and tumor, was significantly higher for malignant thyroid tumors than for benign nodules.

In the original analysis: Using the CDR3 differences seen across clinicopathological groups, the authors built a distant-metastasis classifier for papillary thyroid cancer, which was meant to discriminate distant-metastatic patients. TCRdb re-called clones from the PCR reads using MiXCR. Here the V and J calls rest on TCRdb's processing, not on the authors' analysis. This sample carries some 34,000 clones, about a sixth of them seen once, and the ten largest clones take under 5%. The CDR3 totals 14 residues. V lost 0 bases and J 5 bases, leaving 8 bases between the germline ends. Germline loops: CDR1 LGHDT, CDR2 YNNKEL (reference sequence).

The genes are TRBV3-1 and TRBJ1-3; D unclear. What was sequenced was blood. The source of this sequence is a female donor with papillary thyroid cancer or a benign thyroid nodule (not recorded which). Some clones in this sample may be carry-over from other donors' samples. CDR3 region: CASSQDPARNTIYF. In DNA, the CDR3 is TGTGCCAGCAGCCAAGATCCCGCGAGAAACACCATATATTTT.